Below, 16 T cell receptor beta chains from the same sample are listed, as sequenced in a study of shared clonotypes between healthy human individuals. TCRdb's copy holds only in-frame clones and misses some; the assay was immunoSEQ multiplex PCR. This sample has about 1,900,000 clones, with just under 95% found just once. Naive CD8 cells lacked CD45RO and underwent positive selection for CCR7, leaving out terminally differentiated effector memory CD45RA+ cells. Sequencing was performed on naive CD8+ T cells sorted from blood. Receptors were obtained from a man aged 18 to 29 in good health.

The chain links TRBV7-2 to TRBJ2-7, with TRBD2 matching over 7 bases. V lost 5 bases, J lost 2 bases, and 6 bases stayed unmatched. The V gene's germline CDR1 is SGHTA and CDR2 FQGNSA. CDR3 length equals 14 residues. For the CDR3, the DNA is TGTGCCAGCAGCGCCGGGACTACCGCCTACGAGCAGTACTTC. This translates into CASSAGTTAYEQYF.

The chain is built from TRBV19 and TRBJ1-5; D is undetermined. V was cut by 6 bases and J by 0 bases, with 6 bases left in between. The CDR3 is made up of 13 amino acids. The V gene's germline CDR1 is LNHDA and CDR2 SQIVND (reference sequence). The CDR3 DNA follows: TGTGCCAGTAGGATGAGTAGCAATCAGCCCCAGCATTTT. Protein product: CASRMSSNQPQHF.

CDR3 coding DNA: TGCGCCAGCAGCCAAGTTGGCAGGGAAGAGACCCAGTACTTC. This translates into CASSQVGREETQYF. The chain has TRBV4-3 and TRBJ2-5, with D possibly matching TRBD1 (5 bases). The CDR3 has 14 residues. The germline V gene encodes CDR1 LGHNA and CDR2 YSLEER. V was trimmed by 1 base and J by 3 bases, leaving 9 bases between them.

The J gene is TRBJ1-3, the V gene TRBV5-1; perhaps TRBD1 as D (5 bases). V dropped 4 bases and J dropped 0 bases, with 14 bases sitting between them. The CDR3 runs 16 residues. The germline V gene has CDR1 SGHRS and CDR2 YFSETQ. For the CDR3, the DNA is TGCGCCAGCAGCCCCGAGGCAGGGTTCTCTGGAAACACCATATATTTT. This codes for CASSPEAGFSGNTIYF. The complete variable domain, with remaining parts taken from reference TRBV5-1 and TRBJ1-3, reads KAGVTQTPRYLIKTRGQQVTLSCSPISGHRSVSWYQQTPGQGLQFLFEYFSETQRNKGNFPGRFSGRQFSNSRSEMNVSTLELGDSALYLCASSPEAGFSGNTIYFGEGSWLTVV.

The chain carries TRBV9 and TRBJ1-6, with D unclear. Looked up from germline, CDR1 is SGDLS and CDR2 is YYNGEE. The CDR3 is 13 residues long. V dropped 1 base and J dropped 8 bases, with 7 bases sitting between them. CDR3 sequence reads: CASSVITDSPLHF. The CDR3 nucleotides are TGTGCCAGCAGCGTAATAACGGATTCACCCCTCCACTTT.

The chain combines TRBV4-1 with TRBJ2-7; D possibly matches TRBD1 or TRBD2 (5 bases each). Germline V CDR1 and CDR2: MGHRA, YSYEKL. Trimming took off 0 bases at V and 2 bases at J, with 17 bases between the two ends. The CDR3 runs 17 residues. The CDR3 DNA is TGCGCCAGCAGCCAAGATCCACAGGAAGGAGGAACCTACGAGCAGTACTTC. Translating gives CASSQDPQEGGTYEQYF.

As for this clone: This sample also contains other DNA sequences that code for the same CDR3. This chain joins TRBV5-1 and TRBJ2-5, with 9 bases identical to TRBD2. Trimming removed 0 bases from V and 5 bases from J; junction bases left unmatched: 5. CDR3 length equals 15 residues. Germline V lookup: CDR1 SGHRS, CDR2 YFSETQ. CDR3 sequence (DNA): TGCGCCAGCAGCTTGGAAGGTAGCGGGGGCGAGACCCAGTACTTC. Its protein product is CASSLEGSGGETQYF.

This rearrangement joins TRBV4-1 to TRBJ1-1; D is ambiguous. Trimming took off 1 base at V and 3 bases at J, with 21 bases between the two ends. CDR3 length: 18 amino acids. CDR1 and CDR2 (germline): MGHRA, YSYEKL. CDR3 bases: TGCGCCAGCAGCCAAGGACCCCAATCCGTTTCGTACCACACTGAAGCTTTCTTT. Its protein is CASSQGPQSVSYHTEAFF.

The CDR3 DNA sequence: TGCGCCAGCAGCTTGAGGCAGGCCTCCTCCTACGAGCAGTACTTC. Its protein product is CASSLRQASSYEQYF. The chain uses TRBV5-1 and TRBJ2-7; no clear D. The V gene lost 1 base and the J gene lost 0 bases, with 11 bases spanning the gap. Germline values: CDR1 SGHRS, CDR2 YFSETQ. CDR3 length: 15 residues.

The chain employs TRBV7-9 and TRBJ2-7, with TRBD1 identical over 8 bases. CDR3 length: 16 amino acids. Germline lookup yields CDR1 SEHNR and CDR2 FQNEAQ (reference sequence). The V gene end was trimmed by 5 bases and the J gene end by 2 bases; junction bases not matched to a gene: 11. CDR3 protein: CASSRSLGQDAYEQYF. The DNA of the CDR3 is TGTGCCAGCAGCCGAAGCTTGGGACAGGACGCCTACGAGCAGTACTTC.

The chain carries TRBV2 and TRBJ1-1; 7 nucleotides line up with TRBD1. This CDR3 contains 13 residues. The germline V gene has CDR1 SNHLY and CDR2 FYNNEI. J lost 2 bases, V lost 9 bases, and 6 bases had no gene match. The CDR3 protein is CARGTDVNTEAFF. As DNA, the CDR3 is TGTGCCAGAGGGACAGATGTTAACACTGAAGCTTTCTTT.

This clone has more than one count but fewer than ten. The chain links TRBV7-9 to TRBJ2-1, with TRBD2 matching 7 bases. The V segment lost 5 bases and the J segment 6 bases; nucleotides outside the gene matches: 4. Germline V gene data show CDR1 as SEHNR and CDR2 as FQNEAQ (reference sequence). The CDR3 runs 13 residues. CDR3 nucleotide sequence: TGTGCCAGCAGCAACGGCGGGGGCAATGAGCAGTTCTTC. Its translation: CASSNGGGNEQFF. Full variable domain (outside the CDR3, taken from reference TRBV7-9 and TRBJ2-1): DTGVSQNPRHKITKRGQNVTFRCDPISEHNRLYWYRQTLGQGPEFLTYFQNEAQLEKSRLLSDRFSAERPKGSFSTLEIQRTEQGDSAMYLCASSNGGGNEQFFGPGTRLTVL.

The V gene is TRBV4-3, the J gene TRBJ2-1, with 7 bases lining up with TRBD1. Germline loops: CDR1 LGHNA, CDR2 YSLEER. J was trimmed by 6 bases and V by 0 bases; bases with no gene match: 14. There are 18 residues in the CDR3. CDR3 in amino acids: CASSQELTTGDFSNEQFF. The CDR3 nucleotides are TGCGCCAGCAGCCAAGAACTAACAACAGGGGATTTTTCCAATGAGCAGTTCTTC.

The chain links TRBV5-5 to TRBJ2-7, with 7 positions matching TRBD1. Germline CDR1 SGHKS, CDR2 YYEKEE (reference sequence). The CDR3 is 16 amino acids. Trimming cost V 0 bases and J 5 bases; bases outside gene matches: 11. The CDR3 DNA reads TGTGCCAGCAGCTTGGAAGGGAGCAGGGGGTACGACGAGCAGTACTTC. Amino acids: CASSLEGSRGYDEQYF.

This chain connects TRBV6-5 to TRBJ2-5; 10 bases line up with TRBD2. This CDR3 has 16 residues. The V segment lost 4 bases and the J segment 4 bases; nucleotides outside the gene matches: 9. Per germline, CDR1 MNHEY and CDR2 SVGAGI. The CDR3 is CASSSLSGGPRETQYF. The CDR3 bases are TGTGCCAGCAGTTCCCTTAGCGGGGGGCCACGAGAGACCCAGTACTTC.

CDR3 nucleotide sequence: TGTGCCAGCAGCTTTTGGGGGGATCCCTATACGCAGTATTTT. It is translated as CASSFWGDPYTQYF. The chain employs TRBV5-6 and TRBJ2-3; tentative D call: TRBD2 (6 bases). The CDR3 extends over 14 amino acids. Between the trimmed V and J ends, which lost 2 bases and 7 bases, there was a span of 14 bases. Germline values: CDR1 SGHDT, CDR2 YYEEEE.